This T cell receptor (beta chain) appears in the sequencing data of a study of T cell responses to AZD1222 COVID-19 vaccine (dated by TCRdb to 2020 to 2023). Concerning the study at large: AZD1222 recipients whose second dose came at about 4 weeks and those whose second dose came at about 12 weeks were combined into one group, since spike-specific TCR depth and breadth did not differ between the two schedules. TCR sequencing was performed for 233 trial participants, of whom some 200 were given two doses of AZD1222 and approximately 25 were given two doses of MenACWY control vaccine. Enrollment into the trials was organized by age into subgroups of 18-55, 56-69 and 70-plus years, and those subgroups contained roughly 150, 30 and 60 TCR-sequenced participants, respectively. Points the paper makes about the study in general: A significant rise in spike-specific TCR breadth and depth was observed after two AZD1222 doses relative to day 0 and relative to MenACWY recipients. Nearly half of unique spike-specific TCRs reportedly recognized epitopes outside regions mutated in the B.1.351 and B.1.1.7 variants. Participants were mostly white British and included more females than males, and it was suggested by the authors that clonal diversity may have been underestimated. In the small 56-69-year group, the increase in depth fell short of significance, most likely because of low power. Because no day 14 peak-response samples were available, repertoires were characterized only after the peak T cell response. Only five or six AZD1222 recipients were SARS-CoV-2 seropositive at baseline, limiting conclusions about previously exposed vaccinees. The whole spike protein was spanned by vaccine-associated CD4 TCRs, and dominant responses were seen in regions 160-218 and 743-854.

A note on this clone: Its antigen is unknown. No qualities accompany the bases; no much larger clone lies one base away.

The CDR3 regions of human TCRbeta chains were subjected to immunosequencing. Per the authors' processing: Repertoire TCRs were checked for matches against a reference library of SARS-CoV-2-specific TCRs that had been generated using the MIRA antigen-specificity platform. Breadth was defined as the fraction of unique TCRs that were SARS-CoV-2-associated. Depth was defined as the fraction of total T cells that were SARS-CoV-2-associated. Using the MIRA data, each spike-specific TCR was mapped to the spike region that the TCR reacts to and placed in a CD4 or CD8 class. Log10-transformed breadth and depth values were compared by one-way ANOVA with Sidak's multiple comparisons tests. As stored in TCRdb, this immuneACCESS dataset retains in-frame rearrangements with V and J assigned. A fraction of the clones does not appear; measured against another copy, unresolved V genes explain less than half of the discrepancy, and the remainder lacks a known reason. Clonal size and the V and J genes are those of that table, whereas D and trimming came from the DNA. Present in this sample are under 150,000 clones, around 91% of which were seen just once. Roughly 5.5% of the sample goes to the ten largest clones.

This specimen's time point label, interpreted: baseline before first vaccination. Vaccinee samples were obtained from the UK trials COV001 and COV002, which included a single-blind randomized controlled phase 2/3 trial of AZD1222 (ChAdOx1 nCoV-19) in healthy adults. For TCRbeta chain sequencing, PBMC samples were collected from trial participants at day 0 and at day 28 after the second dose. The CDR1 and CDR2 encoded by the germline V gene (reference sequence) are MNHEY and SMNVEV. From the cysteine through the phenylalanine, the CDR3 covers 15 amino acids. The CDR3 DNA has 45 bases and is translated from base 1. Trimming takes 0 bases off V and 7 bases off J; junction bases not matched to a gene: 7.

Specimen: peripheral blood, collected on day 0 of AZD1222 vaccination. Recombination linked TRBV27 to TRBJ1-2, and 8 bases in between align with TRBD1. This clonotype originated in an adult in good health. The CDR3 has the sequence CASSLSVRGPGGYTF. The DNA is as follows: TGTGCCAGCAGTTTATCGGTCAGGGGGCCGGGTGGCTACACCTTC.